The clone carrying this T cell receptor beta chain showed up just a few times. Its antigen is not known. Trimming took 0 bases from V and 5 from J; bases not matched to a gene: 0. The CDR3 contains 15 residues. Per germline, CDR1 SGHTA and CDR2 FQGNSA. This sample is part of a study of cytomegalovirus exposure and HLA in healthy donors. The study ran its PCR with 60 Vbeta and 13 Jbeta primers. Authors' methods: Later, an analysis found 65 million to 85 million unique TCR beta chains, and 9.5 million to 11 million of these were shared. Profiled with immunoSEQ multiplex PCR; TCRdb holds only in-frame clones, not every one. The V and J calls and clone size come from that table; D and trimming were worked out from the DNA. The repertoire holds about 42,000 clones, with about 50% as singletons. Study observations and caveats: The CMV antigen specificity of a few CMV-associated chains was confirmed through in vitro analysis.

The sample consisted of PBMCs. This sequence joins TRBV7-2 and TRBJ2-7, with 14 bases that match TRBD2. The receptor's source is a human donor in good health. CDR3 protein: CASSLAGLAGDEQYF. CDR3 in DNA: TGTGCCAGCAGCTTAGCGGGACTAGCGGGAGACGAGCAGTACTTC.